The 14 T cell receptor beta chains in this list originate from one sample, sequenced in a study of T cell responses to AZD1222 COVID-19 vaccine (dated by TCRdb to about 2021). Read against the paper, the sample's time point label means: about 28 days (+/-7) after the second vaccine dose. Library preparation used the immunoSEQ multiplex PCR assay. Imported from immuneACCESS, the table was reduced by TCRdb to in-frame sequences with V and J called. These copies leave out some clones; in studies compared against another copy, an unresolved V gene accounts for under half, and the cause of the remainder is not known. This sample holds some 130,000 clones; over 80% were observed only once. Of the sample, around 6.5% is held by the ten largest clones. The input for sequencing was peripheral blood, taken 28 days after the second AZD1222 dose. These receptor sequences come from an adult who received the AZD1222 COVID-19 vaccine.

Here the CDR3 DNA reads TGTGCCAGCAGCCAAATAAGGCTGGGGATATACTATGGCTACACCTTC. This gives the protein CASSQIRLGIYYGYTF. V and J are TRBV7-9 and TRBJ1-2; D not resolved. The CDR3 is made up of 16 amino acids. Germline V gene sequence: CDR1 SEHNR, CDR2 FQNEAQ (reference sequence). Trimming took 5 bases from V and 3 from J, leaving 19 bases between them.

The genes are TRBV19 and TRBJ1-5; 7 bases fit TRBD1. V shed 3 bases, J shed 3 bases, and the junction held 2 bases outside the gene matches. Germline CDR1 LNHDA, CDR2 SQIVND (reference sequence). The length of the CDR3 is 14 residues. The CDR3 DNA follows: TGTGCCAGTAGTATGACAGGGATCAATCAGCCCCAGCATTTT. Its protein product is CASSMTGINQPQHF.

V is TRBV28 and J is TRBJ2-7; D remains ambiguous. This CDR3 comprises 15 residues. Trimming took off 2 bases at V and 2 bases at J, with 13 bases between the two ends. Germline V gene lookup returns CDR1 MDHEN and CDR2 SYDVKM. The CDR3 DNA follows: TGTGCCAGCAGTTTAGGCTCTTTTCGCCCCTACGAGCAGTACTTC. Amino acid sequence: CASSLGSFRPYEQYF.

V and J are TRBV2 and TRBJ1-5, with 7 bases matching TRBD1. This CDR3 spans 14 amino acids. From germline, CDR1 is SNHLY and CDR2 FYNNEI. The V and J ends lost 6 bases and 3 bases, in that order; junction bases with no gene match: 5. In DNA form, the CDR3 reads TGTGCCAGCAGAAGGGGGCCCGACAATCAGCCCCAGCATTTT. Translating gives CASRRGPDNQPQHF.

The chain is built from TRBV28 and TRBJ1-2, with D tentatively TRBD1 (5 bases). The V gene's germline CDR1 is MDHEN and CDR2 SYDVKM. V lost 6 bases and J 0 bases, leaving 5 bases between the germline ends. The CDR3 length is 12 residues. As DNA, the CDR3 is TGTGCCAGCAGGGACACTAACTATGGCTACACCTTC. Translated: CASRDTNYGYTF.

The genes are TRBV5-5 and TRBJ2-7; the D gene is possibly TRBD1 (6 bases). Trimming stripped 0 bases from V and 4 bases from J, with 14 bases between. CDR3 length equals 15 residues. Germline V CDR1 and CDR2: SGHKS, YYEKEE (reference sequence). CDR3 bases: TGTGCCAGCAGCTTGGTATGGGACACCGATTACGAGCAGTACTTC. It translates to CASSLVWDTDYEQYF.

The CDR3, as DNA: TGTGCCAGCCGCCAGCAACAGTCCCAAGAGACCCAGTACTTC. It yields the protein CASRQQQSQETQYF. V gene TRBV21-1 combines with J gene TRBJ2-5; the table's D call, TRBD1, was not checked against the DNA. TRBV21-1 is an annotated pseudogene. CDR3 length equals 14 residues.

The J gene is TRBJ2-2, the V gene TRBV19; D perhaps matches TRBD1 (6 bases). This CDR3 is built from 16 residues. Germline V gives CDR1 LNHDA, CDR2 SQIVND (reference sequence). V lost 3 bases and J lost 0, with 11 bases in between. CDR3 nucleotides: TGTGCCAGTAGTATCCTCGGACAGCCGAACACCGGGGAGCTGTTTTTT. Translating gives CASSILGQPNTGELFF.

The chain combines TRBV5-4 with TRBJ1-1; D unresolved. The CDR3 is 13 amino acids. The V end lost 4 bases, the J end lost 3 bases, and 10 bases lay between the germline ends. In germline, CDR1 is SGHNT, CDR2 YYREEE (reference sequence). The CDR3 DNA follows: TGTGCCAGCAGCCGGGTGGTAGACACTGAAGCTTTCTTT. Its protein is CASSRVVDTEAFF.

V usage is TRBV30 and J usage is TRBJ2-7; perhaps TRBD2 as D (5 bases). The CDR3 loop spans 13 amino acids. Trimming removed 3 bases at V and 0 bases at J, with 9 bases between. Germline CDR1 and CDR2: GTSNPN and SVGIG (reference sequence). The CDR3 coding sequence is TGTGCCTGGAGGAGAGGGATCTCCTACGAGCAGTACTTC. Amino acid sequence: CAWRRGISYEQYF.

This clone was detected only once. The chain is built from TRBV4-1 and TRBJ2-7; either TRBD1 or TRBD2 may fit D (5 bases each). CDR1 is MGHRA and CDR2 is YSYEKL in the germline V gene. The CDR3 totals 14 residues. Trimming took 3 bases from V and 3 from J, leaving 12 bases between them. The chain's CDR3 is CASSQGVRDYEQYF. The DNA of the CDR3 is TGCGCCAGCAGCCAGGGGGTCCGAGACTACGAGCAGTACTTC.

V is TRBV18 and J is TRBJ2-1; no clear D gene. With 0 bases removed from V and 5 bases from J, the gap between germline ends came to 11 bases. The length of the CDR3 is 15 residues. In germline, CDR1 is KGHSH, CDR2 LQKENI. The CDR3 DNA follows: TGTGCCAGCTCACCACCGTCTTTGGATAACAATGAGCAGTTCTTC. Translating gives CASSPPSLDNNEQFF.

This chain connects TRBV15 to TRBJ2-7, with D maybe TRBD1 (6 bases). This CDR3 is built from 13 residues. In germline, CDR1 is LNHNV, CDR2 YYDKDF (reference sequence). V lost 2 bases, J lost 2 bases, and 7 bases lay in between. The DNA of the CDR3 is TGTGCCACCAGCAGACGACAGGCCTACGAGCAGTACTTC. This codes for CATSRRQAYEQYF.

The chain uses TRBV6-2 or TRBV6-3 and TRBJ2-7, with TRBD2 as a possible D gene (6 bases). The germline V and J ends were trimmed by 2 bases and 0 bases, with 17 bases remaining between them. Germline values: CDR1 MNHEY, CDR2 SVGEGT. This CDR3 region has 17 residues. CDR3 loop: CASSYIFERAGSYEQYF. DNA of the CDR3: TGTGCCAGCAGTTACATCTTCGAGCGGGCCGGCTCCTACGAGCAGTACTTC.